This is a list of T cell receptor beta chains from one sample in a study of T cell repertoires in cytomegalovirus infection. TCRdb re-called the reads with MiXCR, one entry per CDR3 protein. The sample lists approximately 500,000 distinct CDR3 sequences; approximately 10% were seen once. What was sequenced was PBMCs. The source of these receptors is a human donor in good health (CMV status not recorded). Some clones in this sample may be carry-over from other donors' samples. Both conserved end residues are part of each CDR3. The D gene is left open where the match is weak. Size tells how often a clone was seen (once, few, many) or the class of an expanded clone, and some rows leave it out.

>-|TRBV2|-|TRBJ2-7
TGTGCCAGTCATCGGACAGAGTCCTACGAGCAGTACTTC
CASHRTESYEQYF
>-|TRBV19|many|TRBJ1-5
TGTGCCAGTAGTACCGCGGGGGTAGGCAATCAGCCCCAGCATTTT
CASSTAGVGNQPQHF
>TRBD1|TRBV5-4|-|TRBJ2-7
TGTGCCAGCAGCTCCCCCGGGACAGGGGTAGTCGAGCAGTACTTC
CASSSPGTGVVEQYF
>-|TRBV28|few|TRBJ2-2
TGTGCCAGCAGACCGTGGTCCGGGGAGCTGTTTTTT
CASRPWSGELFF
>TRBD1|TRBV19|many|TRBJ2-6
TGTGCCACCTCTGCGACAGGGGGCTCTGGGGCCAACGTCCTGACTTTC
CATSATGGSGANVLTF
>TRBD1|TRBV7-9|many|TRBJ1-4
TGTGCCAGCAGCCATGGACAGGGGGCAAGTGAAAAACTGTTTTTT
CASSHGQGASEKLFF
>-|TRBV19|few|TRBJ2-3
TGTGCCAGTAGTATTGGACGAGGAGGGGCCTCCACAGATACGCAGTATTTT
CASSIGRGGASTDTQYF
>-|TRBV6-6|many|TRBJ2-1
TGTGCCAGCAGTTACCGGGACACGTACAATGAGCAGTTCTTC
CASSYRDTYNEQFF
>-|TRBV7-2|many|TRBJ2-7
TGTGCCAGCAGCTTAGGCAGGGATGTGTCCTACGAGCAGTACTTC
CASSLGRDVSYEQYF
>-|TRBV27|once|TRBJ2-7
TGTGCCAGCAGTTTATCCGGGGTCCACGAGCAGTACTTC
CASSLSGVHEQYF
>TRBD1|TRBV12-3/TRBV12-4|many|TRBJ1-6
TGTGCCAGCAGTTACCAAGGGACAGACCATTCACCCCTCCACTTT
CASSYQGTDHSPLHF
>-|TRBV20-1|few|TRBJ1-4
TGCAGTGCTAGCTTGGGTGGAGGGGAAGAAAAACTGTTTTTT
CSASLGGGEEKLFF
>-|TRBV19|-|TRBJ2-7
TGTGCCACCCAGGGTGGCCCCACCTACGAGCAGTACTTC
CATQGGPTYEQYF
>TRBD2|TRBV2|-|TRBJ2-7
TGTGCCAGCAGAGATGGACTAGCGGGGGTCTCCTACGAGCAGTACTTC
CASRDGLAGVSYEQYF
>-|TRBV6-5|many|TRBJ2-5
TGTGCCAGCAGTTACTCGGACTTACAAGAGACCCAGTACTTC
CASSYSDLQETQYF
>-|TRBV6-1|many|TRBJ2-1
TGTGCCAGCAGTTTAGGGGGGGTATTGGCCAATGAGCAGTTCTTC
CASSLGGVLANEQFF
>-|TRBV7-2|many|TRBJ2-2
TGTGCCAGCAGCTTAGCGGAGGGGGCCGGGGAGCTGTTTTTT
CASSLAEGAGELFF